This passage covers 25 T cell receptor beta chains from one sample sequenced in a study of human T cells and chemical hapten exposure. Time point defined: patch test 2, 6 weeks after DPC sensitization. This sample's treatment: therapeutic diphenylcyclopropenone sensitization with weekly scalp DPC. MiXCR, applied by TCRdb to the RACE reads, yields one record per CDR3 protein. The sample includes tens of thousands of distinct CDR3 sequences, about 9.4% of them seen just once. The sequencing used whole blood, collected in connection with sensitization to the hapten diphenylcyclopropenone (DPC). All receptors derive from a woman in her 50s with alopecia areata. Some clones in this sample may be carry-over from other donors' samples.

At least ten counts were recorded for this clonotype. The chain joins TRBV7-8 to TRBJ1-5, with D possibly TRBD1 on 6 matching bases. Trimming cost V 1 base and J 3 bases, with 10 bases left between them. This CDR3 comprises 15 residues. Germline lookup yields CDR1 SGHVS and CDR2 FQNEAQ. Here the CDR3 DNA reads TGTGCCAGCAGCTTAGAAGGACAGATCAATCAGCCCCAGCATTTT. Its protein is CASSLEGQINQPQHF.

Remarks on this clonotype: The final CDR3 position lacks the conserved phenylalanine or tryptophan, pointing to a likely read error. V is TRBV20-1 and J is TRBJ1-1; 8 nucleotides align to TRBD1. Germline V gene lookup returns CDR1 DFQATT and CDR2 SNEGSKA (reference sequence). The CDR3 length is 14 residues. The ends lost 4 bases at V and 7 bases at J; junction bases unmatched: 11. The CDR3: CSAIAGTGDDEAFL. The CDR3 region has the DNA TGCAGTGCTATAGCGGGGACAGGTGACGATGAAGCTTTCCTT.

This clonotype was observed at least ten times. The rearrangement links TRBV20-1 to TRBJ2-7; 10 bases are a match to TRBD2. The germline V gene encodes CDR1 DFQATT and CDR2 SNEGSKA (reference sequence). V was clipped by 5 bases and J by 6 bases; unmatched bases: 10. The CDR3 contains 14 residues. CDR3 DNA sequence: TGCAGTGCTCTAATGCCTAGCGGGAGTTTCGAGCAGTACTTC. Its translation is CSALMPSGSFEQYF.

The chain combines TRBV6-1 with TRBJ1-1, with D unclear. The germline CDR1 and CDR2 sequences are MNHNS and SASEGT. V dropped 2 bases and J dropped 1 base, with 8 bases sitting between them. The CDR3 has 14 residues. CDR3 sequence: CASSETWRNTEAFF. CDR3 DNA sequence: TGTGCCAGCAGTGAAACTTGGCGGAACACTGAAGCTTTCTTT.

This clonotype was detected many times. The genes are TRBV20-1 and TRBJ2-1; D remains ambiguous. The CDR3 runs 15 residues. The V gene lost 5 bases and the J gene lost 0 bases, with 14 bases spanning the gap. Germline V gene sequence: CDR1 DFQATT, CDR2 SNEGSKA (reference sequence). CDR3 loop: CSALETASSYNEQFF. CDR3 nucleotide sequence: TGCAGTGCTCTAGAGACGGCGAGCTCCTACAATGAGCAGTTCTTC.

This clonotype appeared many times. This chain links TRBV30 with TRBJ2-1, with TRBD2 matching over 8 bases. The junction had 18 bases not matched to a gene; V was cut back by 4 bases and J by 10 bases. The germline V gene encodes CDR1 GTSNPN and CDR2 SVGIG (reference sequence). There are 16 residues in the CDR3. CDR3 loop: CAWTPFVAPPGGEQFF. In DNA, the CDR3 is TGTGCCTGGACCCCATTCGTGGCGCCACCGGGAGGGGAGCAGTTCTTC. The complete variable domain, with remaining parts taken from reference TRBV30 and TRBJ2-1, reads SQTIHQWPATLVQPVGSPLSLECTVEGTSNPNLYWYRQAAGRGLQLLFYSVGIGQISSEVPQNLSASRPQDRQFILSSKKLLLSDSGFYLCAWTPFVAPPGGEQFFGPGTRLTVL.

This clonotype has at least ten counts. The chain couples TRBV7-8 to TRBJ2-1; TRBD1 might be the D (5 bases). Germline-derived CDR1 and CDR2 are SGHVS and FQNEAQ. The CDR3 loop spans 14 amino acids. Trimming left V 1 base short and J 7 bases short, with 11 bases between. CDR3: CASSLEGAGNEQFF. The CDR3 region has the DNA TGTGCCAGCAGCTTAGAAGGGGCAGGGAATGAGCAGTTCTTC.

This clonotype was seen ten or more times. The genes are TRBV28 and TRBJ2-4, with 7 bases that match TRBD1. The CDR3 extends over 16 amino acids. V shed 4 bases and J 3 bases; nucleotides not matched to a gene: 9. The germline V gene has CDR1 MDHEN and CDR2 SYDVKM. CDR3 nucleotides: TGTGCCAGCAGTTCCCAGACAGGGCTTCTCAAAAACATTCAGTACTTC. The encoded protein is CASSSQTGLLKNIQYF.

This chain uses TRBV6-1 with TRBJ2-5, with D hard to call. CDR1 is MNHNS and CDR2 is SASEGT in the germline V gene. The CDR3 covers 11 residues. Trimming cost V 10 bases and J 0 bases, with 6 bases left between them. The CDR3 protein is CATSDQETQYF. CDR3 sequence (DNA): TGTGCCACCTCGGACCAAGAGACCCAGTACTTC.

This clonotype was seen only a few times. The chain joins TRBV20-1 to TRBJ2-7; 7 bases are shared with TRBD2. Germline-derived CDR1 and CDR2 are DFQATT and SNEGSKA (reference sequence). The V and J ends lost 0 bases and 4 bases, in that order; junction bases with no gene match: 3. The CDR3 length is 13 residues. The CDR3 spells CSARETSLYEQYF. CDR3 DNA: TGCAGTGCTAGAGAGACTAGCTTGTACGAGCAGTACTTC.

This clonotype was observed a few times. This chain uses TRBV4-3 with TRBJ2-1, with 8 positions matching TRBD2. This CDR3 is 14 amino acids long. The V gene end was trimmed by 3 bases and the J gene end by 9 bases; junction bases not matched to a gene: 7. The germline V gene has CDR1 LGHNA and CDR2 YSLEER. The CDR3 reads CASSHGTSYAEQFF. Here the CDR3 DNA reads TGCGCCAGCAGCCACGGGACTAGTTACGCTGAGCAGTTCTTC.

This chain uses TRBV2 with TRBJ2-3; 8 nucleotides align to TRBD2. Trimming cost V 4 bases and J 1 base; bases outside gene matches: 4. From germline, CDR1 is SNHLY and CDR2 FYNNEI. This CDR3 comprises 15 residues. In DNA, the CDR3 is TGTGCCAGCAGTGTTTTGCGGGAGGGCACAGATACGCAGTATTTT. Translated, it gives CASSVLREGTDTQYF.

Turning to this clonotype: Its ends do not fully match the called genes, so a read error is possible. V gene TRBV12-5 combines with J gene TRBJ2-1; D may be TRBD2 (5 bases). Germline V gene sequence: CDR1 LGHNT, CDR2 FRNRAP. This CDR3 is built from 13 residues. The CDR3 DNA sequence: TGTGCTAGTGGTTTGCGACACGTGGAGGAGCAGTTTTTC. Its protein is CASGLRHVEEQFF.

This clonotype was picked up a small number of times. The chain is built from TRBV7-2 and TRBJ2-1; D might be TRBD2 (5 bases). V dropped 2 bases and J dropped 4 bases, with 15 bases sitting between them. Germline V gene lookup returns CDR1 SGHTA and CDR2 FQGNSA. CDR3 length equals 16 residues. CDR3 coding DNA: TGTGCCAGCAGCTTATATGGAGGAACTAGTTACAATGAGCAGTTCTTC. The encoded protein is CASSLYGGTSYNEQFF.

Ten or more counts support this clonotype. This chain links TRBV5-6 with TRBJ2-1, with unresolved D. V lost 0 bases and J lost 5, with 6 bases in between. Germline V gives CDR1 SGHDT, CDR2 YYEEEE. CDR3 size: 13 residues. The CDR3 is CASSLARDNEQFF. The CDR3, as DNA: TGTGCCAGCAGCTTGGCCCGGGACAATGAGCAGTTCTTC.

This clonotype was counted ten times or more. The chain recombines TRBV9 with TRBJ2-1, with D hard to call. The CDR3 totals 14 residues. Looked up from germline, CDR1 is SGDLS and CDR2 is YYNGEE. The V gene lost 4 bases and the J gene lost 4 bases, with 12 bases spanning the gap. The CDR3 DNA reads as TGTGCCAGCAGCCCCCAGGAATATTACAATGAGCAGTTCTTC. Translated, it gives CASSPQEYYNEQFF.

Comment on this clonotype: Possible read error: a much larger clone is one base away. The chain couples TRBV9 to TRBJ1-1; D not resolved. From germline, CDR1 is SGDLS and CDR2 YYNGEE. There are 12 residues in the CDR3. V was clipped by 7 bases and J by 4 bases, with 11 bases between them. The CDR3 reads CASSKSSTEAFF. CDR3 in DNA: TGTGCCAGCTCTAAATCGAGCACTGAAGCTTTCTTT.

CDR3 loop: CSVRKTGRNTEAFF. CDR3 bases: TGCAGCGTTAGGAAGACTGGGAGGAACACTGAAGCTTTCTTT. The rearrangement uses TRBV29-1 and TRBJ1-1; no clear D. Germline lookup yields CDR1 SQVTM and CDR2 ANQGSEA. The CDR3 extends over 14 amino acids. V lost 5 bases to trimming and J lost 1 base, with 14 bases between them.

This clonotype was seen only a few times. The gene calls are TRBV6-6 and TRBJ1-5; D ambiguous. Germline V gene data show CDR1 as MNHNY and CDR2 as SVGAGI (reference sequence). V lost 2 bases to trimming and J lost 5 bases, with 7 bases between them. CDR3 size: 13 residues. The CDR3, as DNA: TGTGCCAGCAGTTACGCAGCATATCAGCCCCAGCATTTT. Its translation: CASSYAAYQPQHF.

V and J are TRBV29-1 and TRBJ2-3; D might be TRBD1 (6 bases). Per the germline V gene, CDR1 is SQVTM and CDR2 is ANQGSEA. CDR3 length: 12 amino acids. The V end was cut by 5 bases, the J end by 6 bases, with 12 bases between. The CDR3, as DNA: TGCAGCGTTAAGACAGGCGGGGATACGCAGTATTTT. It codes for CSVKTGGDTQYF.

V is TRBV2 and J is TRBJ2-7; D is unclear. The V gene lost 7 bases and the J gene lost 3 bases, with 7 bases spanning the gap. This CDR3 has 11 amino acids. CDR1 SNHLY and CDR2 FYNNEI come from the germline V gene. CDR3 DNA: TGTGCCAGCAAGGCCAGCTACGAGCAGTACTTC. It codes for CASKASYEQYF. The full variable domain, in which reference TRBV2 and TRBJ2-7 provide the parts outside the CDR3, is EPEVTQTPSHQVTQMGQEVILRCVPISNHLYFYWYRQILGQKVEFLVSFYNNEISEKSEIFDDQFSVERPDGSNFTLKIRSTKLEDSAMYFCASKASYEQYFGPGTRLTVT.

This clonotype was recorded once. V is TRBV9 and J is TRBJ1-5; 12 positions match TRBD1. Germline values: CDR1 SGDLS, CDR2 YYNGEE. The trim removed 3 bases at V and 10 bases at J, leaving 5 bases unmatched. The CDR3 totals 14 residues. In DNA form, the CDR3 reads TGTGCCAGCAGCGCCGGGACAGGGGGCCTTCCCCAGCATTTT. Amino acids: CASSAGTGGLPQHF.

Regarding this clonotype: A read error may be the cause here, since a much bigger clone is one base away. The V and J genes are TRBV28 and TRBJ2-1; D is unresolved. CDR1 is MDHEN and CDR2 is SYDVKM in the germline V gene. The length of the CDR3 is 14 residues. The V gene lost 1 base and the J gene lost 10 bases, with 14 bases spanning the gap. DNA for the CDR3: TGTGCCAGCAGTTTATACCGCTGCGCGGACGAGCAGTTCTTC. It yields the protein CASSLYRCADEQFF. Full variable domain (missing parts from reference TRBV28 and TRBJ2-1): DVKVTQSSRYLVKRTGEKVFLECVQDMDHENMFWYRQDPGLGLRLIYFSYDVKMKEKGDIPEGYSVSREKKERFSLILESASTNQTSMYLCASSLYRCADEQFFGPGTRLTVL.

This clonotype was found a few times. The V gene is TRBV2, the J gene TRBJ2-1, with 10 nucleotides matching TRBD2. Germline CDR1 and CDR2: SNHLY and FYNNEI. This CDR3 has 15 residues. Trimming removed 6 bases from V and 8 bases from J; junction bases left unmatched: 10. DNA for the CDR3: TGTGCCAGCAGGTTTAGGGAGACTAGCGGGTATGAGCAGTTCTTC. As protein: CASRFRETSGYEQFF. Supplemented by reference TRBV2 and TRBJ2-1, the full variable domain reads EPEVTQTPSHQVTQMGQEVILRCVPISNHLYFYWYRQILGQKVEFLVSFYNNEISEKSEIFDDQFSVERPDGSNFTLKIRSTKLEDSAMYFCASRFRETSGYEQFFGPGTRLTVL.

Many counts were recorded for this clonotype. The rearrangement joins TRBV29-1 to TRBJ2-5; perhaps TRBD1 as D (7 bases). CDR1 and CDR2 (germline): SQVTM, ANQGSEA. There are 16 residues in the CDR3. V lost 6 bases and J 1 base, leaving 21 bases between the germline ends. This chain's CDR3 is CSVKGGTAIFQETQYF. The CDR3 DNA reads TGCAGCGTGAAAGGGGGGACAGCAATCTTCCAAGAGACCCAGTACTTC.